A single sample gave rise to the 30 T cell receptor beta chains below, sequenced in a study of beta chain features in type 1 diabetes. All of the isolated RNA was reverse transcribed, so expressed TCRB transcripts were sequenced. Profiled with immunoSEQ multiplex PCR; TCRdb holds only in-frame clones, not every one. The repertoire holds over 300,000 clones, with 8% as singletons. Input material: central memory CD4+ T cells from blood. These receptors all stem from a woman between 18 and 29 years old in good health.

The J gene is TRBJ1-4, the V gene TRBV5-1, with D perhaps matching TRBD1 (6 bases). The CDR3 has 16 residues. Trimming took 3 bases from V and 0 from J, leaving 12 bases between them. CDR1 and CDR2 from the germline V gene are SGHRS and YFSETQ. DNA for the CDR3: TGCGCCAGCAGCTGGTGGGGGGGCGCAACTAATGAAAAACTGTTTTTT. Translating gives CASSWWGGATNEKLFF.

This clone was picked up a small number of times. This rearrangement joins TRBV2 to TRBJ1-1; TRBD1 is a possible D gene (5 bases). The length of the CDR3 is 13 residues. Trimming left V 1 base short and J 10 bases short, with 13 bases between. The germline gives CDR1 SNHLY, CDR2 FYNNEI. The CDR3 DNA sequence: TGTGCCAGCAGTGAAGGTTCCAGGGCCCGAGCTTTCTTT. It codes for CASSEGSRARAFF.

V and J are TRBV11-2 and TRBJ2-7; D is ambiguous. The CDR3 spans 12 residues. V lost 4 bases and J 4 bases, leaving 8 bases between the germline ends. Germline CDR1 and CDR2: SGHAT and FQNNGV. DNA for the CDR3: TGTGCCAGCAGCTCGCGGAAGTACGAGCAGTACTTC. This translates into CASSSRKYEQYF.

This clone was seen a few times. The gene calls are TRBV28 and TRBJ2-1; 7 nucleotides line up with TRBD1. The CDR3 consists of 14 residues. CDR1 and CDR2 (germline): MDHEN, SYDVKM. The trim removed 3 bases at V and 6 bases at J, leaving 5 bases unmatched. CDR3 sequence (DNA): TGTGCCAGCAGTTTGTCAGGGGGTTTCAATGAGCAGTTCTTC. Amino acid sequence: CASSLSGGFNEQFF. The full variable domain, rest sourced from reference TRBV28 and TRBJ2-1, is DVKVTQSSRYLVKRTGEKVFLECVQDMDHENMFWYRQDPGLGLRLIYFSYDVKMKEKGDIPEGYSVSREKKERFSLILESASTNQTSMYLCASSLSGGFNEQFFGPGTRLTVL.

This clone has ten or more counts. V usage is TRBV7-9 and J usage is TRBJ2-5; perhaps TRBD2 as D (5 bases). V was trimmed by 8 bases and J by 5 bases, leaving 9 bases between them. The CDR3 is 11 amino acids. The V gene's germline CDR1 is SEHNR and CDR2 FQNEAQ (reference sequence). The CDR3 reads CASQRGETQYF. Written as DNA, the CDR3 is TGTGCCAGCCAGAGAGGGGAGACCCAGTACTTC. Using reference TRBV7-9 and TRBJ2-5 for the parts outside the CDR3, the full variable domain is DTGVSQNPRHKITKRGQNVTFRCDPISEHNRLYWYRQTLGQGPEFLTYFQNEAQLEKSRLLSDRFSAERPKGSFSTLEIQRTEQGDSAMYLCASQRGETQYFGPGTRLLVL.

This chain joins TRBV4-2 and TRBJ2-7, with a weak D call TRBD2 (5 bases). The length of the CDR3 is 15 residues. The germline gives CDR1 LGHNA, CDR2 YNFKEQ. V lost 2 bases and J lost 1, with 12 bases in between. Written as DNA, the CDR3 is TGTGCCAGCAGCCAACCCGGCGGCGGGTCCTACGAGCAGTACTTC. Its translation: CASSQPGGGSYEQYF.

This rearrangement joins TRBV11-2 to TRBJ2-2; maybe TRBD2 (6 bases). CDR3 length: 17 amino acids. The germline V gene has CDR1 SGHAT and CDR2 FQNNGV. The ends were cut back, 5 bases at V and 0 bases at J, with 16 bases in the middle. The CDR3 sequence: CASSRGAGFANTGELFF. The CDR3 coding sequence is TGTGCCAGCAGCCGCGGGGCGGGTTTCGCGAACACCGGGGAGCTGTTTTTT.

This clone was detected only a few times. The CDR3 DNA reads TGTGCCAGCAGCTCGTCGAGCTCCTACAATGAGCAGTTCTTC. Its protein is CASSSSSSYNEQFF. J is TRBJ2-1 and V is TRBV5-4; no reliable D call. CDR3 size: 14 residues. With 3 bases removed from V and 0 bases from J, the gap between germline ends came to 7 bases. Germline V gene data show CDR1 as SGHNT and CDR2 as YYREEE (reference sequence).

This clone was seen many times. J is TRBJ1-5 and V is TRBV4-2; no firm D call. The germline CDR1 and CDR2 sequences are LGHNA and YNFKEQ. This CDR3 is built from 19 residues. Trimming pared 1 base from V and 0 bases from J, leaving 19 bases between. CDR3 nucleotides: TGTGCCAGCAGCCAAGTTGCCCGGAGAGGGAGCTATAGCAATCAGCCCCAGCATTTT. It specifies CASSQVARRGSYSNQPQHF.

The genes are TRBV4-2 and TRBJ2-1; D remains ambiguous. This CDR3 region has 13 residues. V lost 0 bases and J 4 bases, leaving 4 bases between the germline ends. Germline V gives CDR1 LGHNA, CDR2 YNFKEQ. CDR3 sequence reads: CASSQDHYNEQFF. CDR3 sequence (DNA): TGTGCCAGCAGCCAAGACCATTACAATGAGCAGTTCTTC.

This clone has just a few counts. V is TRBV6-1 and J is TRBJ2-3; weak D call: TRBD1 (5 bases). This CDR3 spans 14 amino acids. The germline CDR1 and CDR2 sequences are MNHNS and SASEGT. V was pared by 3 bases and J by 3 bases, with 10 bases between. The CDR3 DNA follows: TGTGCCAGCAGTGACAGGGATTATACAGATACGCAGTATTTT. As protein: CASSDRDYTDTQYF.

CDR3 nucleotide sequence: TGCAGCGTTCTCGGGTCCTCCATCTCTGGAAACACCATATATTTT. It is translated as CSVLGSSISGNTIYF. The chain carries TRBV29-1 and TRBJ1-3; D uncertain. CDR1 and CDR2 (germline): SQVTM, ANQGSEA. V was clipped by 5 bases and J by 0 bases, with 14 bases between them. CDR3 length: 15 amino acids.

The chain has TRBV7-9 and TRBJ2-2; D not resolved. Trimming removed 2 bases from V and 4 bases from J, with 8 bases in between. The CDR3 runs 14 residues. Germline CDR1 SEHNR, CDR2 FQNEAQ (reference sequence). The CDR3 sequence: CASSLYFSTGELFF. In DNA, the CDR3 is TGTGCCAGCAGCTTATACTTTTCCACCGGGGAGCTGTTTTTT.

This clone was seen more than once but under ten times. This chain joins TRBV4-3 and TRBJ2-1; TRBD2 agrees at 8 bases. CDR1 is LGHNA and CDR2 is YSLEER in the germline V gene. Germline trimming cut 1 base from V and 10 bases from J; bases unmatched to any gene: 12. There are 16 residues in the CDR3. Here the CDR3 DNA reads TGCGCCAGCAGCCAAGGTTGGAGCGGGAGCATGTACGAGCAGTTCTTC. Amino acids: CASSQGWSGSMYEQFF.

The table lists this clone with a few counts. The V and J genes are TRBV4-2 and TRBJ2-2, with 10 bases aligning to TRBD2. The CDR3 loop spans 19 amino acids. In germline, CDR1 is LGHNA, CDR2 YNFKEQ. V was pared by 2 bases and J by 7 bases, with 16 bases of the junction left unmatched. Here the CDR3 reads CASSQRLLAGEWEGGELFF. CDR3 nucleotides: TGTGCCAGCAGCCAAAGGCTTCTAGCGGGAGAGTGGGAGGGCGGGGAGCTGTTTTTT.

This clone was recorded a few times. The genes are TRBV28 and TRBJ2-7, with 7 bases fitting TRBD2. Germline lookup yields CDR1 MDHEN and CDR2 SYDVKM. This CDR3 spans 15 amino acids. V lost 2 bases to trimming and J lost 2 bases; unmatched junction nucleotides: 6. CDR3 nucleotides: TGTGCCAGCAGTTTACAGGCTGGACTAGCCTACGAGCAGTACTTC. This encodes CASSLQAGLAYEQYF.

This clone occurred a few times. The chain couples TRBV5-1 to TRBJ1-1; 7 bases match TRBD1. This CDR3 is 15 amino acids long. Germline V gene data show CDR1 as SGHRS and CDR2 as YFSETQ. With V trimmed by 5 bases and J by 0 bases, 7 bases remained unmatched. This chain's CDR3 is CASRRGGSMNTEAFF. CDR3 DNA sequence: TGCGCCAGCAGGCGAGGGGGCAGCATGAACACTGAAGCTTTCTTT.

CDR3 residues: CASSLVSNGELFF. CDR3 sequence (DNA): TGTGCCAGCAGCTTAGTGTCTAACGGGGAGCTGTTTTTT. J is TRBJ2-2 and V is TRBV7-2; D gene ambiguous. Trimming removed 1 base at V and 7 bases at J, with 7 bases between. Germline CDR1 and CDR2: SGHTA and FQGNSA. This CDR3 is built from 13 residues.

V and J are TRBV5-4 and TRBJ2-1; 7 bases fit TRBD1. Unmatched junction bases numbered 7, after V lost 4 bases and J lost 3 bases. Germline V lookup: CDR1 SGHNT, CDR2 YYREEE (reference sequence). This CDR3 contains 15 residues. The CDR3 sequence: CASSPGGLSYNEQFF. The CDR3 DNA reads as TGTGCCAGCAGCCCAGGGGGTTTAAGCTACAATGAGCAGTTCTTC.

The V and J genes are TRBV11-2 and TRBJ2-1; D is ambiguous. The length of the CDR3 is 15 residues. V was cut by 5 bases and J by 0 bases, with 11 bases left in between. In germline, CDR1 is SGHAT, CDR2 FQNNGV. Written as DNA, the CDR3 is TGTGCCAGCAGCCTTAGTTCGAGCTCCTACAATGAGCAGTTCTTC. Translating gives CASSLSSSSYNEQFF.

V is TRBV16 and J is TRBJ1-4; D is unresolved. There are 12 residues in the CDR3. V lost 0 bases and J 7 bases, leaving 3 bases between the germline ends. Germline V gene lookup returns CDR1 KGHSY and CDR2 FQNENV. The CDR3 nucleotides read TGTGCCAGCAGCCAATCGGGTGAAAAACTGTTTTTT. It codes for CASSQSGEKLFF.

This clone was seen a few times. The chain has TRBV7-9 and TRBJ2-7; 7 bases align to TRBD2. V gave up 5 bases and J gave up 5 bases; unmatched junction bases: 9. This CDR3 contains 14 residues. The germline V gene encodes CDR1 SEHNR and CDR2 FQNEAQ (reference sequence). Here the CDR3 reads CASSVGLSADEQYF. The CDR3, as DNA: TGTGCCAGCAGCGTGGGACTATCTGCCGACGAGCAGTACTTC.

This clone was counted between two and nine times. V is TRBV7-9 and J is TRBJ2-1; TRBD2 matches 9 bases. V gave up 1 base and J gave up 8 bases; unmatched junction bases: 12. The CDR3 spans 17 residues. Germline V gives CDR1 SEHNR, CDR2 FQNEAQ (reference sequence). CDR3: CASSLGLAVDRLDEQFF. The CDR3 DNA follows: TGTGCCAGCAGCTTAGGACTAGCGGTTGATAGATTGGATGAGCAGTTCTTC.

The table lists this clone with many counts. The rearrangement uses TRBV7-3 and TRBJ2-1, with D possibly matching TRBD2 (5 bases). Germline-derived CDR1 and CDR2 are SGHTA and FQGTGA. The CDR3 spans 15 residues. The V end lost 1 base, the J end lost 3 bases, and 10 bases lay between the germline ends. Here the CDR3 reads CASSLSSEIYNEQFF. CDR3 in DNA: TGTGCCAGCAGCTTAAGTAGCGAAATCTACAATGAGCAGTTCTTC.

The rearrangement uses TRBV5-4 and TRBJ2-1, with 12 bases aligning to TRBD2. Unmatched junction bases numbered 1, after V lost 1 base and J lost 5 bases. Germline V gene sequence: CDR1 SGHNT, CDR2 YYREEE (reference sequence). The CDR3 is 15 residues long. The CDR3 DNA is TGTGCCAGCAGCTTGACTAGCGGGAGGAACAATGAGCAGTTCTTC. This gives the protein CASSLTSGRNNEQFF. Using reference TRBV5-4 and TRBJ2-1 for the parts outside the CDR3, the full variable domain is ETGVTQSPTHLIKTRGQQVTLRCSSQSGHNTVSWYQQALGQGPQFIFQYYREEENGRGNFPPRFSGLQFPNYSSELNVNALELDDSALYLCASSLTSGRNNEQFFGPGTRLTVL.

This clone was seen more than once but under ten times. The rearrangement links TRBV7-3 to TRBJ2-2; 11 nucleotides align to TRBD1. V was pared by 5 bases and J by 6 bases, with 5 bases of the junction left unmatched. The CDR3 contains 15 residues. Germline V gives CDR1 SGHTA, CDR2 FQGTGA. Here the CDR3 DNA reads TGTGCCAGCAGCCCCCGGGGACAGGGGGCCGGGGAGCTGTTTTTT. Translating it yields CASSPRGQGAGELFF. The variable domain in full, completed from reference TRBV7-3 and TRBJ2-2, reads GAGVSQTPSNKVTEKGKYVELRCDPISGHTALYWYRQSLGQGPEFLIYFQGTGAADDSGLPNDRFFAVRPEGSVSTLKIQRTERGDSAVYLCASSPRGQGAGELFFGEGSRLTVL.

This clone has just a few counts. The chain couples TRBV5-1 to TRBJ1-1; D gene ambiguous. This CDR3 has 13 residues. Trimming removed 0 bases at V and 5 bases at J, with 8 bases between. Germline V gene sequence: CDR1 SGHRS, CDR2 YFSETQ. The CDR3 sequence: CASSLVGETEAFF. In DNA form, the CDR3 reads TGCGCCAGCAGCTTGGTGGGCGAGACTGAAGCTTTCTTT.

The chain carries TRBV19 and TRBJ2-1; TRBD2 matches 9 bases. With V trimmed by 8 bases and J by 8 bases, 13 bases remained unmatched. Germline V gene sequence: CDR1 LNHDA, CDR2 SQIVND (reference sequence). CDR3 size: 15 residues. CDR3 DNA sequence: TGTGCCAGTCTTTCCTCCCTAGCGGGAAGGGATGAGCAGTTCTTC. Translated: CASLSSLAGRDEQFF.

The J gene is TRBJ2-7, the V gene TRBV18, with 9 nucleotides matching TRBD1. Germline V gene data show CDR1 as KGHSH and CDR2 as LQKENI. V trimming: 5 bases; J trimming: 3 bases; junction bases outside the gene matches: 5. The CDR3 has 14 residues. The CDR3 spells CASSSGTGRYEQYF. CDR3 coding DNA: TGTGCCAGCTCATCGGGGACAGGGCGCTACGAGCAGTACTTC.

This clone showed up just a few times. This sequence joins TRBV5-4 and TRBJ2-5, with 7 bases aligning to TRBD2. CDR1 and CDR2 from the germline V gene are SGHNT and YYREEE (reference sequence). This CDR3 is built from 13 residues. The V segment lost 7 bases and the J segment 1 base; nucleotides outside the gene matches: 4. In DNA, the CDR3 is TGTGCCAGCCAGTCTAGCGGCCAAGAGACCCAGTACTTC. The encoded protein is CASQSSGQETQYF.